The 5 T cell receptor beta chains in this list originate from one sample, sequenced in a study of cytomegalovirus exposure and HLA in healthy donors. The PCR was carried out with 60 Vbeta primers and 13 Jbeta primers. Measured with immunoSEQ multiplex PCR; TCRdb has only the in-frame clones, and not every one. The data contain more than 30,000 clones, roughly 74% of them seen just once; the ten biggest clones take up less than 7%. Material: PBMCs. The receptors here all came from a man younger than 40 in good health and CMV-seronegative.

This clone was found a few times. The V call is TRBV6-5, the J call TRBJ2-7; 8 bases line up with TRBD1. This CDR3 comprises 14 residues. V trimming: 0 bases; J trimming: 2 bases; junction bases outside the gene matches: 0. The V gene's germline CDR1 is MNHEY and CDR2 SVGAGI. The CDR3 coding sequence is TGTGCCAGCAGTTACTCGACAGGGGCCTACGAGCAGTACTTC. Its protein is CASSYSTGAYEQYF.

J is TRBJ1-1 and V is TRBV6-5, with 7 bases that match TRBD1. CDR3 length: 14 residues. The trim removed 10 bases at V and 3 bases at J, leaving 11 bases unmatched. Germline CDR1 reads MNHEY; CDR2 reads SVGAGI. CDR3: CATIRGWGDTEAFF. The CDR3 DNA reads TGTGCCACCATCAGGGGGTGGGGGGACACTGAAGCTTTCTTT.

This clone occurred a few times. This sequence joins TRBV10-2 and TRBJ2-7; no clear D. Germline V lookup: CDR1 WSHSY, CDR2 SAAADI. Trimming took off 3 bases at V and 7 bases at J, with 10 bases between the two ends. The CDR3 runs 12 residues. The CDR3 DNA is TGCGCCAGCAGTGACAACACGTATGAGCAGTACTTC. Encoded protein: CASSDNTYEQYF.

This clone came up once. The rearrangement joins TRBV6-5 to TRBJ2-3; maybe TRBD2 (6 bases). V dropped 2 bases and J dropped 8 bases, with 14 bases sitting between them. CDR3 size: 14 residues. Looked up from germline, CDR1 is MNHEY and CDR2 is SVGAGI. CDR3 residues: CASSYVGGAATQYF. The CDR3 bases are TGTGCCAGCAGTTACGTCGGCGGGGCTGCTACGCAGTATTTT.

As regards this clone: An end of the junction differs from the germline gene, which may be a read error. The J gene is TRBJ1-2, the V gene TRBV27, with TRBD1 identical over 12 bases. CDR1 is MNHEY, CDR2 SMNVEV, per germline (reference sequence). The CDR3 length is 16 residues. The CDR3 coding sequence is TGTGCCAGCAGTTCCTCCGGGACAGGGGGCGCGAGGGGCTACCCCTTC. Protein product: CASSSSGTGGARGYPF.